One sample yielded the 9 T cell receptor beta chains listed below, sequenced in a study of cytomegalovirus exposure and HLA in healthy donors. The PCR made use of 60 Vbeta and 13 Jbeta primers. Libraries were prepared by immunoSEQ multiplex PCR; TCRdb keeps only in-frame clonotypes and omits some of them. The sample shows 150,000 or so clones, around 68% of them seen only once. The sample consisted of PBMCs. The receptors were sampled from a man aged 30 to 39 in good health and CMV-seropositive.

CDR3 residues: CASGHRDNSPLHF. The CDR3 DNA follows: TGTGCCAGTGGCCACAGGGATAATTCACCCCTCCACTTT. The chain is built from TRBV19 and TRBJ1-6; D perhaps matches TRBD1 (6 bases). The V gene lost 8 bases and the J gene lost 5 bases, with 10 bases spanning the gap. The CDR3 contains 13 residues. Germline CDR1 reads LNHDA; CDR2 reads SQIVND (reference sequence).

The gene calls are TRBV28 and TRBJ1-1, with D uncertain. Per germline, CDR1 MDHEN and CDR2 SYDVKM. The CDR3 has 14 residues. Trimming left V 7 bases short and J 0 bases short, with 12 bases between. The CDR3 protein is CASMFRGLNTEAFF. CDR3 nucleotide sequence: TGTGCCAGCATGTTTCGAGGGCTGAACACTGAAGCTTTCTTT.

The V gene is TRBV7-3, the J gene TRBJ2-2; weak D call: TRBD2 (5 bases). V dropped 1 base and J dropped 7 bases, with 10 bases sitting between them. The CDR3 is 14 residues long. Germline CDR1 SGHTA, CDR2 FQGTGA. The CDR3, as DNA: TGTGCCAGCAGCTTAAGCGAGGGTCTCGGGGAGCTGTTTTTT. It codes for CASSLSEGLGELFF.

The chain has TRBV5-4 and TRBJ2-1; D perhaps matches TRBD2 (5 bases). CDR3 length: 18 residues. Germline V gene sequence: CDR1 SGHNT, CDR2 YYREEE (reference sequence). V was clipped by 0 bases and J by 4 bases, with 20 bases between them. CDR3 DNA sequence: TGTGCCAGCAGCTTGGATCTCGAGGCTAGCCCCTTTTACAATGAGCAGTTCTTC. Protein sequence: CASSLDLEASPFYNEQFF. The variable domain in full, with the rest retrieved from reference TRBV5-4 and TRBJ2-1, is ETGVTQSPTHLIKTRGQQVTLRCSSQSGHNTVSWYQQALGQGPQFIFQYYREEENGRGNFPPRFSGLQFPNYSSELNVNALELDDSALYLCASSLDLEASPFYNEQFFGPGTRLTVL.

This clone appeared once. V is TRBV7-9 and J is TRBJ1-1; TRBD1 agrees at 8 bases. Losses at the gene ends were 4 bases for V and 5 bases for J; bases not matched to a gene: 9. This CDR3 has 15 amino acids. The V gene's germline CDR1 is SEHNR and CDR2 FQNEAQ (reference sequence). DNA for the CDR3: TGTGCCAGCAGCTCTTACAGGGGGAGAGATACTGAAGCTTTCTTT. This codes for CASSSYRGRDTEAFF.

The chain joins TRBV6-5 to TRBJ1-2, with 7 bases that match TRBD1. CDR1 is MNHEY, CDR2 SVGAGI, per germline. The CDR3 runs 13 residues. V lost 8 bases to trimming and J lost 5 bases; unmatched junction nucleotides: 8. For the CDR3, the DNA is TGTGCCAGCGGACGAGGGACAGCTTATGGCTACACCTTC. As protein: CASGRGTAYGYTF.

This clone has only one observation. Sequence at one end of the junction differs from germline and may be a read error. The sample has other DNA sequences that encode this CDR3 too. This chain uses TRBV2 with TRBJ2-7, with 7 bases fitting TRBD1. The CDR3 sequence is 12 residues long. Germline V gene sequence: CDR1 SNHLY, CDR2 FYNNEI. In DNA form, the CDR3 reads TGTGCCAGCAGTGTTACGGAGTCCCGACAGGGCTTC. It yields the protein CASSVTESRQGF. Based on the CDR3 plus reference TRBV2 and TRBJ2-7, the full variable domain is EPEVTQTPSHQVTQMGQEVILRCVPISNHLYFYWYRQILGQKVEFLVSFYNNEISEKSEIFDDQFSVERPDGSNFTLKIRSTKLEDSAMYFCASSVTESRQGFGPGTRLTVT.

This clone has only one observation. CDR3 sequence reads: CASSQDWDKSYEQYF. For the CDR3, the DNA is TGCGCCAGCAGCCAAGATTGGGACAAGTCCTACGAGCAGTACTTC. This chain connects TRBV4-1 to TRBJ2-7; perhaps TRBD1 as D (6 bases). V was clipped by 0 bases and J by 1 base, with 10 bases between them. The CDR3 contains 15 residues. Germline V gives CDR1 MGHRA, CDR2 YSYEKL.

The chain joins TRBV5-4 to TRBJ1-2; 10 nucleotides line up with TRBD1. CDR1 is SGHNT, CDR2 YYREEE, per germline (reference sequence). The junction had 7 bases not matched to a gene; V was cut back by 5 bases and J by 6 bases. The CDR3 is 14 amino acids. The CDR3 loop is CASRKGTGVDGYTF. In DNA form, the CDR3 reads TGTGCCAGCAGGAAGGGGACAGGGGTCGATGGCTACACCTTC.